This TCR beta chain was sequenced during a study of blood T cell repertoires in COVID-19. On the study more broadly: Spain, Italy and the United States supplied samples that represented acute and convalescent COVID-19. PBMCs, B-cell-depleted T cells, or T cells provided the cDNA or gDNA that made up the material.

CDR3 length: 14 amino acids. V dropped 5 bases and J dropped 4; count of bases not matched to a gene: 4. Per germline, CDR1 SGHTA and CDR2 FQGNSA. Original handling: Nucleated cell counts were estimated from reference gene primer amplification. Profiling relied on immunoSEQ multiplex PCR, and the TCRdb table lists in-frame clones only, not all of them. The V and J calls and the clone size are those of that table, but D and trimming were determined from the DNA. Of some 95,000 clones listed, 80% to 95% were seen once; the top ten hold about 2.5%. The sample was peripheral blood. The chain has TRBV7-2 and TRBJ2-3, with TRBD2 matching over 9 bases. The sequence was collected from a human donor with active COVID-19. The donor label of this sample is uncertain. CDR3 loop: CASSPRLAADTQYF. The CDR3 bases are TGTGCCAGCAGCCCCCGACTAGCGGCAGATACGCAGTATTTT.